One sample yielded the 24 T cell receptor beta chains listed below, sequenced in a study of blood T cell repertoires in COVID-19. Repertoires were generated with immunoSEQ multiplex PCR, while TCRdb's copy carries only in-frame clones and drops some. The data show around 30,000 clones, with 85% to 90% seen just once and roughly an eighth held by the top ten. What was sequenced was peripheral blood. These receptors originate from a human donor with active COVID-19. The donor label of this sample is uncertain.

CDR3 protein: CASTGRDNYGYTF. The DNA of the CDR3 is TGTGCCAGCACCGGCAGGGATAACTATGGCTACACCTTC. The chain employs TRBV9 and TRBJ1-2; tentative D call: TRBD1 (5 bases). Deletions cut 6 bases from V and 1 base from J, with 10 bases between. Germline loops: CDR1 SGDLS, CDR2 YYNGEE. CDR3 length: 13 amino acids.

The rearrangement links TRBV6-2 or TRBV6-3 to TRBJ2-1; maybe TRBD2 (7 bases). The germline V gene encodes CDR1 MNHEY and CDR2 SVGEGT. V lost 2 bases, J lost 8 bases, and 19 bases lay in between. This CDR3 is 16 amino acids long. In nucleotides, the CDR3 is TGTGCCAGCAGTTACCCGGTCGCGGGGGCTAGAGATGAGCAGTTCTTC. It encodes CASSYPVAGARDEQFF.

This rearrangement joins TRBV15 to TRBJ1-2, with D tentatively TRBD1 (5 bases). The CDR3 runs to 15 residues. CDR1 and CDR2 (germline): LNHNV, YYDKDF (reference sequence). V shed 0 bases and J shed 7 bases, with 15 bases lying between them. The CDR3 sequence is CATSRDWGEGSGYTF. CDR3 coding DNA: TGTGCCACCAGCAGAGATTGGGGGGAAGGGAGTGGCTACACCTTC.

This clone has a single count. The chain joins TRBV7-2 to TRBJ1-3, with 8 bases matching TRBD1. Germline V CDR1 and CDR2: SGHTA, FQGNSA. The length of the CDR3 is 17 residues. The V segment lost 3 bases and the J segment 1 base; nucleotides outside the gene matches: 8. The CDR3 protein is CASSFLTGAGSGNTIYF. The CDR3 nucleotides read TGTGCCAGCAGCTTTCTGACAGGGGCGGGATCTGGAAACACCATATATTTT. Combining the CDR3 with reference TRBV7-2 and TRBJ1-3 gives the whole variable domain GAGVSQSPSNKVTEKGKDVELRCDPISGHTALYWYRQSLGQGLEFLIYFQGNSAPDKSGLPSDRFSAERTGGSVSTLTIQRTQQEDSAVYLCASSFLTGAGSGNTIYFGEGSWLTVV.

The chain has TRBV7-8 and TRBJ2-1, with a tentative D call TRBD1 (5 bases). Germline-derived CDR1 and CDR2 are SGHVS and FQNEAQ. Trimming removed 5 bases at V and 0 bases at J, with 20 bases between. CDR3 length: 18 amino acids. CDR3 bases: TGTGCCAGCAGCCCTAGTGGTGGTGGGGCCATCTCCTACAATGAGCAGTTCTTC. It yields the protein CASSPSGGGAISYNEQFF. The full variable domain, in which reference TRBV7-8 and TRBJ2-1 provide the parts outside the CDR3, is GAGVSQSPRYKVAKRGQDVALRCDPISGHVSLFWYQQALGQGPEFLTYFQNEAQLDKSGLPSDRFFAERPEGSVSTLKIQRTQQEDSAVYLCASSPSGGGAISYNEQFFGPGTRLTVL.

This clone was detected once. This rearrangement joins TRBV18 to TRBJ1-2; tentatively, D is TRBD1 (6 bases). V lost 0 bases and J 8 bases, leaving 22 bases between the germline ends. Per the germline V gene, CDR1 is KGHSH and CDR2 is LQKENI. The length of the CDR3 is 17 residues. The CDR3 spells CASSPPNGIRGAEGYTF. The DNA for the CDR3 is TGTGCCAGCTCACCACCTAACGGTATCAGGGGTGCGGAAGGCTACACCTTC. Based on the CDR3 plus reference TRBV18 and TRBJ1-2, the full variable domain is NAGVMQNPRHLVRRRGQEARLRCSPMKGHSHVYWYRQLPEEGLKFMVYLQKENIIDESGMPKERFSAEFPKEGPSILRIQQVVRGDSAAYFCASSPPNGIRGAEGYTFGSGTRLTVV.

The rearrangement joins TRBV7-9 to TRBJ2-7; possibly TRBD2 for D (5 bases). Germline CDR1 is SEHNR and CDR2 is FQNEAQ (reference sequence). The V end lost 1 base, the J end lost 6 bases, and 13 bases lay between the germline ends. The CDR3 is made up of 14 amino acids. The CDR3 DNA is TGTGCCAGCAGCTTAGATCCGTCTAGCCGCGAGCAGTACTTC. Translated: CASSLDPSSREQYF.

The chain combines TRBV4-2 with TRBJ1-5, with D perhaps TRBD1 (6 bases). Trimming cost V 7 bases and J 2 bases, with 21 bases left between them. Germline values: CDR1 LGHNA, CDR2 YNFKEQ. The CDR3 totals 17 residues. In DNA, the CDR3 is TGTGCCAGCACTAGAGACGGGGGGCGGGTTGGCAATCAGCCCCAGCATTTT. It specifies CASTRDGGRVGNQPQHF.

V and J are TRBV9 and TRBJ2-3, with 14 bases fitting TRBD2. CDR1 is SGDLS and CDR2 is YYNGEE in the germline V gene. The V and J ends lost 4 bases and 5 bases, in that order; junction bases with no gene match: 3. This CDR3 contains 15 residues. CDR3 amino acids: CASSTGTSGGDTQYF. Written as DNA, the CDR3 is TGTGCCAGCAGCACCGGGACTAGCGGGGGAGATACGCAGTATTTT.

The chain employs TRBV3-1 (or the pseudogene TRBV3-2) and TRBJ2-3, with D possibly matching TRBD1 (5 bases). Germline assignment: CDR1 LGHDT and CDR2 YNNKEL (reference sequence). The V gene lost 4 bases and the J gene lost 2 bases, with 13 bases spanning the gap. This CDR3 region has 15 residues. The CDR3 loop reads CASSPRQISTDTQYF. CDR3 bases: TGTGCCAGCAGCCCAAGACAGATTTCCACAGATACGCAGTATTTT.

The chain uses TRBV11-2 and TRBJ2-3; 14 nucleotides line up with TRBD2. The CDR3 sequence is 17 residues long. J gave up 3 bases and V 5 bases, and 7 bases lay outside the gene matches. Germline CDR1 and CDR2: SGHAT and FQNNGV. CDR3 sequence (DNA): TGTGCCAGCAGCCGTAGGCGACTAGCGGGGGGGACAGATACGCAGTATTTT. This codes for CASSRRRLAGGTDTQYF.

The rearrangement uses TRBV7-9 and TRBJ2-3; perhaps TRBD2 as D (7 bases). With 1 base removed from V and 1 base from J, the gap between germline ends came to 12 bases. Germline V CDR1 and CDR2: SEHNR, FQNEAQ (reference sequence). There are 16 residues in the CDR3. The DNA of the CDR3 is TGTGCCAGCAGCTTAGAGAACGGGGGGCGCACAGATACGCAGTATTTT. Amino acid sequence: CASSLENGGRTDTQYF.

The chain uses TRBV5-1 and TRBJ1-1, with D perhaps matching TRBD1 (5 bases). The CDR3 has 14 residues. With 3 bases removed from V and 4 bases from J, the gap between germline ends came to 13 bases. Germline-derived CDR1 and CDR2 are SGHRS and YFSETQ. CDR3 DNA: TGCGCCAGCAGCTCCCAGGGAAGTAGCACTGAAGCTTTCTTT. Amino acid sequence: CASSSQGSSTEAFF.

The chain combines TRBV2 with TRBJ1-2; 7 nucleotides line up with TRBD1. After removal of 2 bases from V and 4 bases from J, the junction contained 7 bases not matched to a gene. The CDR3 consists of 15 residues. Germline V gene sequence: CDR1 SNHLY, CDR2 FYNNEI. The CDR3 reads CASSENRGTVYGYTF. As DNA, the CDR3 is TGTGCCAGCAGTGAAAACCGTGGGACAGTCTATGGCTACACCTTC.

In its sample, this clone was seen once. The CDR3 loop is CASSLIGSSYEQYF. The CDR3 region has the DNA TGTGCCAGCAGCTTGATCGGGAGCTCCTACGAGCAGTACTTC. This sequence joins TRBV5-6 and TRBJ2-7, with D perhaps TRBD2 (6 bases). The CDR3 extends over 14 amino acids. Trimming removed 1 base at V and 0 bases at J, with 8 bases between. Germline CDR1 reads SGHDT; CDR2 reads YYEEEE.

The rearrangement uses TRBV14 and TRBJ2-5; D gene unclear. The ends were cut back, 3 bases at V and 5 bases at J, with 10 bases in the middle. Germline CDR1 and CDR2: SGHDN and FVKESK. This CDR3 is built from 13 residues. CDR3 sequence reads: CASSQSSGETQYF. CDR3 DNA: TGTGCCAGCAGCCAGTCTTCCGGGGAGACCCAGTACTTC.

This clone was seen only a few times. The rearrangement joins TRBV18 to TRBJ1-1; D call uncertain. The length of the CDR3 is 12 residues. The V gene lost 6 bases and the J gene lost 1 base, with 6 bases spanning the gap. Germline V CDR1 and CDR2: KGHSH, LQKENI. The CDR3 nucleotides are TGTGCCAGCTCGAGAGGGAACACTGAAGCTTTCTTT. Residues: CASSRGNTEAFF.

The CDR3 sequence: CASSLAIGSNTGELFF. The CDR3 DNA is TGCGCCAGCAGCTTGGCCATCGGTTCCAACACCGGGGAGCTGTTTTTT. The V call is TRBV5-1, the J call TRBJ2-2; D remains ambiguous. Trimming left V 0 bases short and J 2 bases short, with 11 bases between. From germline, CDR1 is SGHRS and CDR2 YFSETQ. This CDR3 region has 16 residues.

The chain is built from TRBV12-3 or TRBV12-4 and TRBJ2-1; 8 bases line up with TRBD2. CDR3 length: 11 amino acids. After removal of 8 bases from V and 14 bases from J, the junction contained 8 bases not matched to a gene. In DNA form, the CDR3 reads TGTGCCAGCGGAGCACGGACTAGCAAGTTCTTC. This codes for CASGARTSKFF.

CDR3 loop: CASSPGDYGYTF. Here the CDR3 DNA reads TGTGCCAGCAGCCCCGGGGACTATGGCTACACCTTC. The chain couples TRBV7-9 to TRBJ1-2; D is uncertain. The CDR3 is 12 amino acids. Germline CDR1 is SEHNR and CDR2 is FQNEAQ (reference sequence). V lost 5 bases to trimming and J lost 3 bases, with 7 bases between them.

CDR3 bases: TGTGCCAGCAGCTTAGCGTTGCGGCGCACAGATACGCAGTATTTT. This gives the protein CASSLALRRTDTQYF. This chain joins TRBV7-2 and TRBJ2-3; no clear D gene. This CDR3 has 15 amino acids. Per germline, CDR1 SGHTA and CDR2 FQGNSA. The ends were cut back, 0 bases at V and 1 base at J, with 8 bases in the middle.

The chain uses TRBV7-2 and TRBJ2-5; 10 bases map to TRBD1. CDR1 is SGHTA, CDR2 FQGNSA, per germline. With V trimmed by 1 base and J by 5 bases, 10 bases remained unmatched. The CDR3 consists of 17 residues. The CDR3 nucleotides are TGTGCCAGCAGCTTAGGACAGGGGGCGTCAATCTGGGAGACCCAGTACTTC. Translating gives CASSLGQGASIWETQYF.

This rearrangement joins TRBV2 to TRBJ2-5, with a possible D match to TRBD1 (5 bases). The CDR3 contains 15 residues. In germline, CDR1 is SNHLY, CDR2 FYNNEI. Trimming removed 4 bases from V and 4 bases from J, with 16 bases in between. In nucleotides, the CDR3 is TGTGCCAGCAGTGCGAGGCAGGGCGCCGCAGAGACCCAGTACTTC. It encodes CASSARQGAAETQYF.

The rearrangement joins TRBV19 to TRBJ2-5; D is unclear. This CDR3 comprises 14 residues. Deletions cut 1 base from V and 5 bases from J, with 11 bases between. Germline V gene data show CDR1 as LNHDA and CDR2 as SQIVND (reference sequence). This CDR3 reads CASSIVNTKETQYF. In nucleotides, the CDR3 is TGTGCCAGTAGTATAGTTAACACGAAGGAGACCCAGTACTTC. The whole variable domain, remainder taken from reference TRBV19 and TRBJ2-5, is DGGITQSPKYLFRKEGQNVTLSCEQNLNHDAMYWYRQDPGQGLRLIYYSQIVNDFQKGDIAEGYSVSREKKESFPLTVTSAQKNPTAFYLCASSIVNTKETQYFGPGTRLLVL.